The 30 T cell receptor beta chains reported below all come from one sample, sequenced in a study of shared clonotypes between healthy human individuals. CD45RO-negative cells were positively selected for CCR7, leaving out terminally differentiated effector memory CD45RA+ cells. Profiling relied on immunoSEQ multiplex PCR, and the TCRdb table lists in-frame clones only, not all of them. The sample lists about 2.1 million clones; about 94% were seen once. The sample taken for sequencing was naive CD8+ T cells from PBMCs. The receptors were sampled from a man aged 18 to 29 in good health. Some clones in this sample may be carry-over from other donors' samples.

The rearrangement links TRBV14 to TRBJ2-7; D might be TRBD1 (6 bases). The ends were cut back, 1 base at V and 5 bases at J, with 12 bases in the middle. The CDR3 consists of 14 residues. Germline V gene sequence: CDR1 SGHDN, CDR2 FVKESK. The CDR3 sequence: CASSQVARGDEQYF. The CDR3 coding sequence is TGTGCCAGCAGCCAAGTTGCCAGGGGCGACGAGCAGTACTTC. The full variable domain, rest sourced from reference TRBV14 and TRBJ2-7, is EAGVTQFPSHSVIEKGQTVTLRCDPISGHDNLYWYRRVMGKEIKFLLHFVKESKQDESGMPNNRFLAERTGGTYSTLKVQPAELEDSGVYFCASSQVARGDEQYFGPGTRLTVT.

This clone showed up just once. The V and J genes are TRBV29-1 and TRBJ1-1; 7 bases are shared with TRBD1. This CDR3 is built from 18 residues. J was trimmed by 0 bases and V by 1 base; bases with no gene match: 14. Germline CDR1 and CDR2: SQVTM and ANQGSEA. This CDR3 is CSVEGFLVEGAMNTEAFF. The CDR3 bases are TGCAGCGTTGAAGGTTTTTTAGTGGAGGGGGCTATGAACACTGAAGCTTTCTTT.

The V and J genes are TRBV29-1 and TRBJ2-7, with 7 bases matching TRBD1. The germline V gene encodes CDR1 SQVTM and CDR2 ANQGSEA. CDR3 length equals 14 residues. With 3 bases clipped from V and 3 bases from J, the junction kept 8 bases outside the gene matches. CDR3: CSVEVRDSLYEQYF. CDR3 in DNA: TGCAGCGTTGAGGTACGGGACAGCCTCTACGAGCAGTACTTC.

For this clone: Other DNA sequences of this sample code for an identical CDR3. The J gene is TRBJ2-1, the V gene TRBV27; D not certain. Germline-derived CDR1 and CDR2 are MNHEY and SMNVEV (reference sequence). The CDR3 loop spans 12 amino acids. V was trimmed by 6 bases and J by 3 bases, leaving 6 bases between them. The CDR3 DNA reads TGTGCCAGCAGCTCATACTACAATGAGCAGTTCTTC. Amino acid sequence: CASSSYYNEQFF.

V usage is TRBV7-8 and J usage is TRBJ2-7, with TRBD2 matching 9 bases. Germline CDR1 is SGHVS and CDR2 is FQNEAQ. CDR3 length equals 13 residues. Germline trimming cut 5 bases from V and 5 bases from J; bases unmatched to any gene: 4. The CDR3 nucleotides are TGTGCCAGCAGCCCCGGGACTAGCCACGAGCAGTACTTC. Translated: CASSPGTSHEQYF. Filled out from reference TRBV7-8 and TRBJ2-7, the complete variable domain reads GAGVSQSPRYKVAKRGQDVALRCDPISGHVSLFWYQQALGQGPEFLTYFQNEAQLDKSGLPSDRFFAERPEGSVSTLKIQRTQQEDSAVYLCASSPGTSHEQYFGPGTRLTVT.

The sample holds one count of this clone. The V call is TRBV21-1, the J call TRBJ2-5; the listed D gene, TRBD2, was not tested against the DNA. TRBV21-1 is a listed pseudogene. CDR3 length equals 17 residues. CDR3 residues: CASSDLRRRGQEETQYF. DNA for the CDR3: TGTGCCAGCAGCGACCTAAGGAGGCGGGGGCAGGAAGAGACCCAGTACTTC.

The chain links TRBV11-2 to TRBJ2-7; 9 bases agree with TRBD2. CDR3 length: 13 amino acids. The germline gives CDR1 SGHAT, CDR2 FQNNGV. V lost 11 bases, J lost 0 bases, and 5 bases stayed unmatched. DNA of the CDR3: TGTGCCTGGGCGGGGGGGCCCTCCTACGAGCAGTACTTC. It yields the protein CAWAGGPSYEQYF.

The table lists this clone with a count of one. The rearrangement joins TRBV2 to TRBJ2-7; tentatively, D is TRBD1 (6 bases). This CDR3 region has 17 residues. Germline V lookup: CDR1 SNHLY, CDR2 FYNNEI. V was clipped by 1 base and J by 2 bases, with 18 bases between them. In DNA, the CDR3 is TGTGCCAGCAGTGAAGGGGGGCTAGACAAGCCTACCTACGAGCAGTACTTC. Amino acids: CASSEGGLDKPTYEQYF.

Concerning this clone itself: Other DNA sequences within the sample encode an identical CDR3. The chain couples TRBV19 to TRBJ2-7; 12 bases match TRBD1. There are 15 residues in the CDR3. Germline trimming cut 6 bases from V and 3 bases from J; bases unmatched to any gene: 6. Germline loops: CDR1 LNHDA, CDR2 SQIVND (reference sequence). This CDR3 is CASSPGTGGFYEQYF. CDR3 DNA: TGTGCCAGTAGCCCCGGGACAGGGGGCTTCTACGAGCAGTACTTC.

The chain joins TRBV29-1 to TRBJ2-5; D might be TRBD2 (5 bases). CDR3 length: 17 amino acids. V gave up 1 base and J gave up 4 bases, with 22 bases separating them. CDR1 SQVTM and CDR2 ANQGSEA come from the germline V gene. The CDR3 spells CSVEAPGAGSAGETQYF. CDR3 bases: TGCAGCGTTGAAGCCCCCGGAGCTGGATCGGCGGGAGAGACCCAGTACTTC.

The chain carries TRBV11-2 and TRBJ1-1; D is unclear. Germline loops: CDR1 SGHAT, CDR2 FQNNGV. V was pared by 5 bases and J by 4 bases, with 17 bases between. This CDR3 has 15 amino acids. For the CDR3, the DNA is TGTGCCAGCAGCCTCACTTCCCGGGTAGGCACTGAAGCTTTCTTT. Translating it yields CASSLTSRVGTEAFF. The full variable domain, rest sourced from reference TRBV11-2 and TRBJ1-1, is EAGVAQSPRYKIIEKRQSVAFWCNPISGHATLYWYQQILGQGPKLLIQFQNNGVVDDSQLPKDRFSAERLKGVDSTLKIQPAKLEDSAVYLCASSLTSRVGTEAFFGQGTRLTVV.

This clone occurred once. This chain uses TRBV11-3 with TRBJ2-3; 8 positions match TRBD1. V was pared by 4 bases and J by 2 bases, with 14 bases of the junction left unmatched. The CDR3 is 18 residues long. The germline V gene encodes CDR1 SGHNT and CDR2 YENEEA. CDR3 sequence (DNA): TGTGCCAGCAGCTGCCCTCGCGCGGACAGGGAGGACACAGATACGCAGTATTTT. It encodes CASSCPRADREDTDTQYF.

The rearrangement joins TRBV27 to TRBJ2-7; 13 bases align to TRBD2. J gave up 3 bases and V 6 bases, and 11 bases lay outside the gene matches. Germline V CDR1 and CDR2: MNHEY, SMNVEV (reference sequence). The CDR3 is made up of 17 amino acids. CDR3 residues: CASSVPGLAGRVYEQYF. CDR3 DNA: TGTGCCAGCAGCGTCCCGGGACTAGCGGGGAGGGTCTACGAGCAGTACTTC.

V usage is TRBV7-2 and J usage is TRBJ2-2, with D perhaps TRBD2 (6 bases). The CDR3 is 18 residues long. V gave up 2 bases and J gave up 1 base, with 17 bases separating them. Germline CDR1 SGHTA, CDR2 FQGNSA. The CDR3 loop reads CASSLLAHYRGNTGELFF. The CDR3 region has the DNA TGTGCCAGCAGCTTACTAGCGCACTACCGAGGGAACACCGGGGAGCTGTTTTTT.

The gene calls are TRBV19 and TRBJ1-2; D is unclear. Deletions cut 3 bases from V and 4 bases from J, with 9 bases between. The CDR3 covers 13 residues. Germline V gene sequence: CDR1 LNHDA, CDR2 SQIVND (reference sequence). CDR3 nucleotide sequence: TGTGCCAGTAGTATTTCACAGCTCTATGGCTACACCTTC. It specifies CASSISQLYGYTF.

About this clone: Other DNA sequences in the same sample also yield this CDR3. CDR3 residues: CASSLIGTGELFF. Here the CDR3 DNA reads TGTGCCAGCAGTTTAATAGGAACCGGGGAGCTGTTTTTT. The chain joins TRBV27 to TRBJ2-2; D remains ambiguous. CDR3 length: 13 residues. V lost 2 bases and J 5 bases, leaving 6 bases between the germline ends. The germline gives CDR1 MNHEY, CDR2 SMNVEV (reference sequence).

The chain has TRBV7-9 and TRBJ2-3; no clear D. Germline CDR1 SEHNR, CDR2 FQNEAQ (reference sequence). This CDR3 is built from 16 residues. The V end was cut by 5 bases, the J end by 1 base, with 16 bases between. The DNA of the CDR3 is TGTGCCAGCAGCCACGATCCTAGTTTTGGCACAGATACGCAGTATTTT. This codes for CASSHDPSFGTDTQYF.

The chain joins TRBV2 to TRBJ2-5, with 11 bases identical to TRBD2. The trim removed 3 bases at V and 5 bases at J, leaving 5 bases unmatched. Germline assignment: CDR1 SNHLY and CDR2 FYNNEI. CDR3 length: 15 residues. The CDR3 protein is CASSDQIAGGETQYF. The DNA for the CDR3 is TGTGCCAGCAGTGACCAGATAGCGGGAGGGGAGACCCAGTACTTC.

The rearrangement uses TRBV28 and TRBJ2-1, with D uncertain. With 3 bases removed from V and 2 bases from J, the gap between germline ends came to 8 bases. There are 14 residues in the CDR3. The germline V gene has CDR1 MDHEN and CDR2 SYDVKM. The CDR3 nucleotides are TGTGCCAGCAGTTTTAGGGATCCCTACAATGAGCAGTTCTTC. As protein: CASSFRDPYNEQFF.

The chain carries TRBV27 and TRBJ1-5; no clear D. V was pared by 4 bases and J by 3 bases, with 10 bases between. Looked up from germline, CDR1 is MNHEY and CDR2 is SMNVEV (reference sequence). The CDR3 has 14 residues. This CDR3 is CASSSGRFNQPQHF. The CDR3 DNA sequence: TGTGCCAGCAGTTCCGGACGTTTCAATCAGCCCCAGCATTTT.

CDR3 coding DNA: TGTGCCAGCAACCGGTATAGCAATCAGCCCCAGCATTTT. Translated: CASNRYSNQPQHF. The rearrangement joins TRBV2 to TRBJ1-5; D remains ambiguous. V was cut by 7 bases and J by 0 bases, with 7 bases left in between. Per the germline V gene, CDR1 is SNHLY and CDR2 is FYNNEI. The CDR3 runs 13 residues.

This chain connects TRBV9 to TRBJ2-6; D ambiguous. The CDR3 consists of 17 residues. Germline V CDR1 and CDR2: SGDLS, YYNGEE. Trimming removed 0 bases at V and 0 bases at J, with 10 bases between. CDR3 in amino acids: CASSVGQDHSGANVLTF. The DNA for the CDR3 is TGTGCCAGCAGCGTAGGCCAGGATCACTCTGGGGCCAACGTCCTGACTTTC. Using reference TRBV9 and TRBJ2-6 for the parts outside the CDR3, the full variable domain is DSGVTQTPKHLITATGQRVTLRCSPRSGDLSVYWYQQSLDQGLQFLIQYYNGEERAKGNILERFSAQQFPDLHSELNLSSLELGDSALYFCASSVGQDHSGANVLTFGAGSRLTVL.

The table lists this clone with a count of one. This chain's CDR3 is CSVIMEGWNEQFF. DNA for the CDR3: TGCAGCGTTATAATGGAGGGGTGGAATGAGCAGTTCTTC. The chain recombines TRBV29-1 with TRBJ2-1; maybe TRBD2 (6 bases). This CDR3 region has 13 residues. Germline V lookup: CDR1 SQVTM, CDR2 ANQGSEA. V was clipped by 5 bases and J by 7 bases, with 15 bases between them.

This chain connects TRBV9 to TRBJ2-3, with 8 bases that match TRBD2. This CDR3 has 16 amino acids. Per germline, CDR1 SGDLS and CDR2 YYNGEE. Trimming removed 4 bases from V and 3 bases from J; junction bases left unmatched: 10. The CDR3: CASSSGYRGGTDTQYF. In DNA form, the CDR3 reads TGTGCCAGCAGCTCGGGCTACCGGGGGGGGACAGATACGCAGTATTTT.

This clone was seen just once. The chain couples TRBV27 to TRBJ2-1; TRBD2 agrees at 9 bases. The V and J ends lost 4 bases and 0 bases, in that order; junction bases with no gene match: 4. Germline loops: CDR1 MNHEY, CDR2 SMNVEV (reference sequence). This CDR3 comprises 16 residues. The CDR3 DNA reads TGTGCCAGCAGTTGGCTAGCGGGAAGCTCCTACAATGAGCAGTTCTTC. Amino acids: CASSWLAGSSYNEQFF.

The chain uses TRBV2 and TRBJ2-5; 7 positions agree with TRBD2. Unmatched junction bases numbered 18, after V lost 5 bases and J lost 0 bases. The CDR3 runs to 19 residues. The germline CDR1 and CDR2 sequences are SNHLY and FYNNEI. CDR3 in DNA: TGTGCCAGCAGTCTGGGGGTAGGGCGGGAGCGCCCTCACCAAGAGACCCAGTACTTC. Protein: CASSLGVGRERPHQETQYF.

This clone was found once. The V gene is TRBV5-8, the J gene TRBJ2-1; no reliable D call. The CDR3 is made up of 14 amino acids. Trimming cost V 4 bases and J 0 bases, with 8 bases left between them. Germline CDR1 and CDR2: SGHTS and YDEGEE. The CDR3 coding sequence is TGTGCCAGCAGCCCTCCGACCTCCTACAATGAGCAGTTCTTC. Protein: CASSPPTSYNEQFF. Looking up the rest from reference TRBV5-8 and TRBJ2-1 gives the full variable domain: EAGVTQSPTHLIKTRGQQATLRCSPISGHTSVYWYQQALGLGLQFLLWYDEGEERNRGNFPPRFSGRQFPNYSSELNVNALELEDSALYLCASSPPTSYNEQFFGPGTRLTVL.

The chain couples TRBV19 to TRBJ2-3; no clear D gene. The germline CDR1 and CDR2 sequences are LNHDA and SQIVND (reference sequence). CDR3 length: 17 residues. V was pared by 4 bases and J by 0 bases, with 17 bases between. For the CDR3, the DNA is TGTGCCAGTAGTACATCCTCCGGGTACCCTAGCACAGATACGCAGTATTTT. It is translated as CASSTSSGYPSTDTQYF.

DNA of the CDR3: TGTGCCAGCAGGGGCAACGACCCATCCTACGAGCAGTACTTC. Translation: CASRGNDPSYEQYF. V gene TRBV25-1 combines with J gene TRBJ2-7; unclear D gene. Germline CDR1 reads MGHDK; CDR2 reads SYGVNS. The CDR3 totals 14 residues. The V and J ends lost 6 bases and 1 base respectively, with 13 bases between them.

The CDR3 coding sequence is TGTGCCAGCAGTCCACCCCGGGACAGGGACTACGAGCAGTACTTC. Its translation is CASSPPRDRDYEQYF. The chain recombines TRBV28 with TRBJ2-7, with TRBD1 matching 9 bases. V shed 5 bases, J shed 3 bases, and the junction held 8 bases outside the gene matches. This CDR3 region has 15 residues. Germline CDR1 reads MDHEN; CDR2 reads SYDVKM. Drawing the rest from reference TRBV28 and TRBJ2-7, the complete variable domain is DVKVTQSSRYLVKRTGEKVFLECVQDMDHENMFWYRQDPGLGLRLIYFSYDVKMKEKGDIPEGYSVSREKKERFSLILESASTNQTSMYLCASSPPRDRDYEQYFGPGTRLTVT.